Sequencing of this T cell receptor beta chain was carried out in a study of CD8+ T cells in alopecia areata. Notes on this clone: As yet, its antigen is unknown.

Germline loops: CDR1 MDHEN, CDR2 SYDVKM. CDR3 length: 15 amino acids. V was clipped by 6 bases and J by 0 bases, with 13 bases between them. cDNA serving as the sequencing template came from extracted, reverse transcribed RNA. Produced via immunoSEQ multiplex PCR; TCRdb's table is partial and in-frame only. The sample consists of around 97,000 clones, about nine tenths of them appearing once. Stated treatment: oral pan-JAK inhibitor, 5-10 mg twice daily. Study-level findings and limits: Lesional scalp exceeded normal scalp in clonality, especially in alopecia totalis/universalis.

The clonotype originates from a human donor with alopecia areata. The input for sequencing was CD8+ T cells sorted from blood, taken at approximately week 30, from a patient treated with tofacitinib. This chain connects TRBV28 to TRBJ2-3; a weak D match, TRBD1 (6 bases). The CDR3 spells CASSLGQTSTDTQYF. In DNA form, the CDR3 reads TGTGCCAGCAGCCTTGGACAGACTAGCACAGATACGCAGTATTTT.